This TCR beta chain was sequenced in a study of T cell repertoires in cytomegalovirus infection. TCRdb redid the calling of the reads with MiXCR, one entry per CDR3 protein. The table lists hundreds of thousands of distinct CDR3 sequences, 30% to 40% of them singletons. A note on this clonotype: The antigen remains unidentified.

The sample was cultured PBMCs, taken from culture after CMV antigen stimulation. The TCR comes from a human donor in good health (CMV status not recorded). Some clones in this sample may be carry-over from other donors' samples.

The CDR3 DNA follows: TGCAGTGCTAGTCGGGCTAGCGGGAGACAGTACTTC. Its translation: CSASRASGRQYF. The J gene is TRBJ2-5, the V gene TRBV20-1, with 10 bases identical to TRBD2. V shed 3 bases and J 11 bases; nucleotides not matched to a gene: 6. The length of the CDR3 is 12 residues. Germline V gene sequence: CDR1 DFQATT, CDR2 SNEGSKA (reference sequence).